This T cell receptor beta chain is from a study of OX40 agonist ivuxolimab in advanced cancers. In the study overall: Among those enrolled, mean age was around 55 years (range roughly 23 to 85) and 82.7% were male. Three patients, one with hepatocellular carcinoma and two with cutaneous melanoma, responded partially.

Details on this clone: Its antigen is not known.

Study outcomes and limitations: It was also the case that some nonresponders had low normalized T-cell clonal expansion. CD4+ T cells averaged fewer expanded clones than CD8+ T cells.

The data were produced by immunoSEQ multiplex PCR, yet TCRdb's version contains in-frame clones alone and is incomplete. The sample lists 85,000 to 130,000 clones, about nine tenths occurring once. This TCR came from an adult with an advanced solid tumor such as melanoma, head and neck, liver or kidney cancer. The sequences come from CD4+ or CD8+ T cells sorted from blood, collected in a trial of the OX40 agonist ivuxolimab.

Written as DNA, the CDR3 is TGTGCCAGCAGCCAAGAAGGAGGGGGCTTCAATGAGCAGTTCTTC. It codes for CASSQEGGGFNEQFF. The J gene is TRBJ2-1, the V gene TRBV4-2; a possible D gene is TRBD1 (7 bases). V was trimmed by 0 bases and J by 6 bases, leaving 12 bases between them. CDR3 size: 15 residues. Looked up from germline, CDR1 is LGHNA and CDR2 is YNFKEQ.